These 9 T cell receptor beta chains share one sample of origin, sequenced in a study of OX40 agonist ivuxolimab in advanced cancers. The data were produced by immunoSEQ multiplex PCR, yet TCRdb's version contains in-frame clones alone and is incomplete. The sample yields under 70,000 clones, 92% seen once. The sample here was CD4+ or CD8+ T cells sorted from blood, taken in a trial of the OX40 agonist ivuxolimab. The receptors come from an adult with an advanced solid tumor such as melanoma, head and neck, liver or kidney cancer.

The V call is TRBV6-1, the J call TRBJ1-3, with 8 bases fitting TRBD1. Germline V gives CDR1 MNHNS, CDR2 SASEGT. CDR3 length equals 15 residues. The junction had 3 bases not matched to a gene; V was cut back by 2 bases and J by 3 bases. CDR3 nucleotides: TGTGCCAGCAGTGAACAGGGGGCTGGTGGAAACACCATATATTTT. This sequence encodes CASSEQGAGGNTIYF.

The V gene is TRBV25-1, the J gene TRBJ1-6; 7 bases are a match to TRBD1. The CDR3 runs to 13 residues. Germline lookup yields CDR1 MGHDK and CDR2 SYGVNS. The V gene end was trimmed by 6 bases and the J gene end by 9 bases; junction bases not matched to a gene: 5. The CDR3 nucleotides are TGTGCCAGCAGAAGGCAGGGGGGTTCACCCCTCCACTTT. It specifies CASRRQGGSPLHF. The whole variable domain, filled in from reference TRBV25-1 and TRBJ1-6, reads EADIYQTPRYLVIGTGKKITLECSQTMGHDKMYWYQQDPGMELHLIHYSYGVNSTEKGDLSSESTVSRIRTEHFPLTLESARPSHTSQYLCASRRQGGSPLHFGNGTRLTVT.

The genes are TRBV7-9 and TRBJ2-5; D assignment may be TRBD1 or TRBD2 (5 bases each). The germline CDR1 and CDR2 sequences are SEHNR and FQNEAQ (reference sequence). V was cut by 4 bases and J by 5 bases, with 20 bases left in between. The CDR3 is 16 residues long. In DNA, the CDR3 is TGTGCCAGCAGCTCCTACCGGGACCGCCGCAGGGAGACCCAGTACTTC. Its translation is CASSSYRDRRRETQYF.

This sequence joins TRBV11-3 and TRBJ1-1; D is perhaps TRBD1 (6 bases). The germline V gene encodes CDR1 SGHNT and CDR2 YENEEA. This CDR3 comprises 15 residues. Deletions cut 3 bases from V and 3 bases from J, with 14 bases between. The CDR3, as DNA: TGTGCCAGCAGCTTGCTGACAGGTGGGGACACTGAAGCTTTCTTT. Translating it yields CASSLLTGGDTEAFF.

The CDR3 coding sequence is TGTGCCAGCAGTCGGGACTACTCCTACAATGAGCAGTTCTTC. This encodes CASSRDYSYNEQFF. The genes are TRBV6-5 and TRBJ2-1, with TRBD2 matching 7 bases. V lost 5 bases, J lost 0 bases, and 1 base stayed unmatched. Germline V gene lookup returns CDR1 MNHEY and CDR2 SVGAGI. This CDR3 contains 14 residues.

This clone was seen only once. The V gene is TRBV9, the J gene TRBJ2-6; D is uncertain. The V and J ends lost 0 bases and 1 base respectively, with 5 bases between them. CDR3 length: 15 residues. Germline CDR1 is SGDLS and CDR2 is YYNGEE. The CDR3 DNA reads TGTGCCAGCAGCGTAGTTCCATCTGGGGCCAACGTCCTGACTTTC. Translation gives CASSVVPSGANVLTF.

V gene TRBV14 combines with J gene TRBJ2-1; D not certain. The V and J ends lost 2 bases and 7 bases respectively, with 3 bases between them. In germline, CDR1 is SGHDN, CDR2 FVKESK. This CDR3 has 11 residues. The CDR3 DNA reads TGTGCCAGCAGCCAATATAATGAGCAGTTCTTC. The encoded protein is CASSQYNEQFF.

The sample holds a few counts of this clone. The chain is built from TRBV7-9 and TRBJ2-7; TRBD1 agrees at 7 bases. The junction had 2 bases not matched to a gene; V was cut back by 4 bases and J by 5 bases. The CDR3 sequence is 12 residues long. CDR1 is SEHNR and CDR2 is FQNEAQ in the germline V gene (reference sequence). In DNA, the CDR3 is TGTGCCAGCAGCTCAACAGGGGACGAGCAGTACTTC. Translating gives CASSSTGDEQYF.

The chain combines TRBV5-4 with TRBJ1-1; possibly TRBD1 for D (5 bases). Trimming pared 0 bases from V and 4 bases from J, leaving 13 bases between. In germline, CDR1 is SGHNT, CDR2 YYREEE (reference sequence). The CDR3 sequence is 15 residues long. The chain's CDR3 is CASSLGVFTGTEAFF. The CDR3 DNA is TGTGCCAGCAGCTTGGGGGTGTTCACAGGCACTGAAGCTTTCTTT.